These 10 T cell receptor beta chains were sequenced from one sample in a study of identical twins' blood T cells. TCRdb processed the 5' RACE reads anew with MiXCR; each CDR3 protein has one entry. This table has 350,000 to 400,000 distinct CDR3 sequences, roughly 30% appearing once. The specimen was PBMCs. Source of these receptors: a woman aged 18-49 years in good health.

A note on this clonotype: Germline and junction disagree at one end, which may indicate a read error. The J gene is TRBJ2-7, the V gene TRBV2; D uncertain. The CDR3 spans 13 residues. Germline CDR1 reads SNHLY; CDR2 reads FYNNEI. The CDR3 region is CTSSEDSNYEQYF. As DNA, the CDR3 is TGTACCAGCAGTGAAGACTCTAACTACGAGCAGTACTTC.

The V and J genes are TRBV29-1 and TRBJ1-1, with D perhaps matching TRBD1 (6 bases). Trimming removed 5 bases from V and 4 bases from J, with 8 bases in between. This CDR3 is built from 11 residues. Germline assignment: CDR1 SQVTM and CDR2 ANQGSEA. CDR3 region: CSVLDSTEAFF. CDR3 nucleotides: TGCAGCGTTTTGGACAGCACTGAAGCTTTCTTT.

This clonotype showed up just a few times. This rearrangement joins TRBV19 to TRBJ2-2; possible D gene TRBD1, 5 bases. With 6 bases removed from V and 10 bases from J, the gap between germline ends came to 15 bases. The CDR3 loop spans 13 amino acids. The germline V gene has CDR1 LNHDA and CDR2 SQIVND (reference sequence). Here the CDR3 reads CASSPQGSEELFF. CDR3 bases: TGTGCCAGTAGCCCCCAGGGCTCGGAGGAGCTGTTTTTT.

The chain combines TRBV2 with TRBJ1-5, with D perhaps TRBD1 (5 bases). Germline assignment: CDR1 SNHLY and CDR2 FYNNEI. V dropped 4 bases and J dropped 3 bases, with 10 bases sitting between them. The CDR3 runs to 14 residues. The CDR3 sequence is CASSVMGVNQPQHF. CDR3 DNA: TGTGCCAGCAGTGTTATGGGGGTCAATCAGCCCCAGCATTTT.

This clonotype turned up a few times. CDR3 amino acids: CASSPRNRGPNTEAFF. The CDR3 nucleotides read TGTGCCAGCAGCCCAAGGAACAGGGGGCCAAACACTGAAGCTTTCTTT. This chain connects TRBV9 to TRBJ1-1, with 9 positions matching TRBD1. CDR3 length equals 16 residues. J gave up 2 bases and V 4 bases, and 9 bases lay outside the gene matches. Germline V lookup: CDR1 SGDLS, CDR2 YYNGEE.

This clonotype was observed at least ten times. J is TRBJ1-1 and V is TRBV11-2; no firm D call. This CDR3 has 13 amino acids. Germline V lookup: CDR1 SGHAT, CDR2 FQNNGV. V was cut by 2 bases and J by 7 bases, with 11 bases left in between. DNA for the CDR3: TGTGCCAGCAGCTTATCGGGCCAGTTTGAAGCTTTCTTT. Protein sequence: CASSLSGQFEAFF.

The chain employs TRBV6-1 and TRBJ2-7, with 7 nucleotides matching TRBD1. This CDR3 spans 14 amino acids. The trim removed 6 bases at V and 1 base at J, leaving 6 bases unmatched. In germline, CDR1 is MNHNS, CDR2 SASEGT. In DNA, the CDR3 is TGTGCCAGCAGGACAGGGCTCCTATCCTACGAGCAGTACTTC. It translates to CASRTGLLSYEQYF.

This clonotype was detected only a few times. This chain uses TRBV20-1 with TRBJ1-4, with TRBD1 as a possible D gene (5 bases). The CDR3 sequence is 17 residues long. Trimming removed 0 bases from V and 8 bases from J, with 22 bases in between. Germline values: CDR1 DFQATT, CDR2 SNEGSKA (reference sequence). In DNA, the CDR3 is TGCAGTGCTAGAGATCGCGGGGGTGGGGCCATATTGGAAAAACTGTTTTTT. Translated: CSARDRGGGAILEKLFF.

This clonotype was seen more than once but under ten times. This sequence joins TRBV3-2 and TRBJ1-4; the D call TRBD1 from the table was never checked on the DNA. TRBV3-2 is labeled a pseudogene. This CDR3 comprises 13 residues. Written as DNA, the CDR3 is TGTGCCAGCAGCCAAGATGATCCGGGACAACTGTTTTTT. It is translated as CASSQDDPGQLFF.

In the case of this clonotype: This may be a read error, as it is one base from a much larger clone. V usage is TRBV20-1 and J usage is TRBJ2-3; TRBD2 matches 9 bases. After removal of 5 bases from V and 10 bases from J, the junction contained 13 bases not matched to a gene. The CDR3 runs to 14 residues. Germline lookup yields CDR1 DFQATT and CDR2 SNEGSKA (reference sequence). The CDR3 nucleotides are TGCAGTGCTCCGGGGGGTAGCGGGAGTGATGCGCAGTATTTT. Translating it yields CSAPGGSGSDAQYF.